The following is a T cell receptor beta chain sequence with its context. Its antigen is currently unknown. The sample originates from a study of PD-1 blockade in classical Hodgkin lymphoma. Study details: Intravenous infusions of nivolumab 3 mg/kg reached patients every 2 weeks. Study observations and caveats: Newly diagnosed patients were said to have less baseline TCR diversity than healthy donors did. CD4+ TCR diversity climbed significantly by C4D1, unlike CD8+ TCR diversity. The diversity seen at baseline in complete responders resembled that of newly diagnosed patients.

Every patient had relapsed following autologous stem cell transplantation, and cohorts differed in brentuximab vedotin exposure. Investigators obtained CD8+ T cells from thawed PBMCs by magnetic negative selection. The assay was immunoSEQ multiplex PCR, and TCRdb's table has in-frame clones only and misses some. The table has 25,000 to 30,000 clones, just over 85% seen once. V shed 8 bases and J shed 6 bases, with 11 bases lying between them. This CDR3 comprises 12 residues. Germline CDR1 SEHNR, CDR2 FQNEAQ (reference sequence). The source of this sequence is a human donor with classical Hodgkin lymphoma. The specimen was CD8+ T cells from blood, collected at baseline. This sequence joins TRBV7-9 and TRBJ2-1; D not certain. The CDR3 DNA follows: TGTGCCAGCCATCCCCAGAGCAATGAGCAGTTCTTC. Its translation: CASHPQSNEQFF.